The 9 T cell receptor beta chains below were found in one sample sequenced in a study of shared clonotypes between healthy human individuals. Clones were read by immunoSEQ multiplex PCR, and TCRdb kept only the in-frame ones, dropping some. The sample comprises millions of clones, 85% to 95% of which are singletons, and 0.1% to 0.15% rests with the top ten. The sequenced sample consisted of naive CD4+ T cells sorted from blood. Regarding subset: CD45RA+ positively selected. Source of these receptors: a man between 18 and 35 years old in good health.

In the case of this clone: Distinct nucleotide sequences in the sample also encode this CDR3. The gene calls are TRBV6-5 and TRBJ2-7, with 7 nucleotides matching TRBD2. Germline V gene data show CDR1 as MNHEY and CDR2 as SVGAGI. The CDR3 contains 14 residues. Trimming took 2 bases from V and 2 from J; bases not matched to a gene: 3. CDR3 sequence: CASSYQAGPYEQYF. DNA of the CDR3: TGTGCCAGCAGTTACCAAGCGGGACCCTACGAGCAGTACTTC.

V is TRBV7-2 and J is TRBJ1-5; D perhaps matches TRBD1 (5 bases). Deletions cut 5 bases from V and 5 bases from J, with 16 bases between. CDR3 length: 15 amino acids. Per the germline V gene, CDR1 is SGHTA and CDR2 is FQGNSA. CDR3 nucleotide sequence: TGTGCCAGCAGCAGCCAGGGTCTGGGGGATCAGCCCCAGCATTTT. Amino acids: CASSSQGLGDQPQHF.

The rearrangement uses TRBV5-1 and TRBJ2-7, with TRBD2 identical over 7 bases. Germline assignment: CDR1 SGHRS and CDR2 YFSETQ. V lost 5 bases and J lost 5; bases outside the gene matches: 10. This CDR3 has 14 amino acids. CDR3 DNA: TGCGCCAGCAGTTCCGGGATAGCGGGTCACGAGCAGTACTTC. Translating it yields CASSSGIAGHEQYF.

About this clone itself: This specimen includes other DNA sequences encoding the same CDR3. The J gene is TRBJ2-3, the V gene TRBV5-4; D is undetermined. CDR3 size: 13 residues. V lost 1 base and J 3 bases, leaving 6 bases between the germline ends. The V gene's germline CDR1 is SGHNT and CDR2 YYREEE (reference sequence). The CDR3 DNA is TGTGCCAGCAGCTTGAGGGATACAGATACGCAGTATTTT. This gives the protein CASSLRDTDTQYF.

This chain uses TRBV2 with TRBJ2-7, with D perhaps given as TRBD1 or TRBD2 (5 bases each). The V end was cut by 6 bases, the J end by 6 bases, with 15 bases between. The CDR3 loop spans 13 amino acids. Germline V gene data show CDR1 as SNHLY and CDR2 as FYNNEI. The CDR3: CASRREGTGEQYF. In nucleotides, the CDR3 is TGTGCCAGCAGGAGGGAAGGGACGGGCGAGCAGTACTTC.

This clone was observed once. The gene calls are TRBV15 and TRBJ1-6; 9 positions agree with TRBD1. This CDR3 contains 16 residues. After removal of 3 bases from V and 7 bases from J, the junction contained 7 bases not matched to a gene. From germline, CDR1 is LNHNV and CDR2 YYDKDF (reference sequence). As DNA, the CDR3 is TGTGCCACCAGCAGGGGGACAGGGTCCAACAATTCACCCCTCCACTTT. As protein: CATSRGTGSNNSPLHF.

This chain connects TRBV2 to TRBJ1-6, with a tentative D call TRBD1 (5 bases). The germline V and J ends were trimmed by 6 bases and 2 bases, with 11 bases remaining between them. The CDR3 is 15 amino acids. Per the germline V gene, CDR1 is SNHLY and CDR2 is FYNNEI. The DNA of the CDR3 is TGTGCCAGCAGAGGGGCCGCCGCCTATAATTCACCCCTCCACTTT. This translates into CASRGAAAYNSPLHF. Full variable domain (rest looked up from reference TRBV2 and TRBJ1-6): EPEVTQTPSHQVTQMGQEVILRCVPISNHLYFYWYRQILGQKVEFLVSFYNNEISEKSEIFDDQFSVERPDGSNFTLKIRSTKLEDSAMYFCASRGAAAYNSPLHFGNGTRLTVT.

V gene TRBV5-1 combines with J gene TRBJ2-3; the D gene could be TRBD1 or TRBD2 (6 bases each). Per the germline V gene, CDR1 is SGHRS and CDR2 is YFSETQ. This CDR3 is 18 amino acids long. V gave up 4 bases and J gave up 3 bases, with 24 bases separating them. The CDR3 DNA is TGCGCCAGCAGCCCCGGAGGGACGGGGGCCCCTAGTACAGATACGCAGTATTTT. It is translated as CASSPGGTGAPSTDTQYF.

The gene calls are TRBV28 and TRBJ1-5, with 8 bases fitting TRBD1. V shed 5 bases, J shed 7 bases, and the junction held 10 bases outside the gene matches. CDR1 is MDHEN, CDR2 SYDVKM, per germline. The CDR3 is 15 residues long. The CDR3 DNA reads TGTGCCAGCAGTCCCGGACAGGGCGCTAGCCAGCCCCAGCATTTT. Translation: CASSPGQGASQPQHF.